This TCR beta chain was recorded in a study of cytomegalovirus exposure and HLA in healthy donors. Donors sampled were nominally healthy, though unrecorded immune exposures were likely. Overall study results and limits: In a later analysis, an Asian-associated ancestry cluster reportedly showed fewer N-insertions than the 666-donor mean. Of the V segments, some could not be distinguished, including TRBV6-2 and TRBV6-3, and were excluded. Later analysis identified several of the most significant clusters that appeared linked to common viral pathogens.

Details on this clone: The antigen is not known.

PCR was performed using 60 Vbeta and 13 Jbeta primers. Libraries were prepared by immunoSEQ multiplex PCR; TCRdb keeps only in-frame clonotypes and omits some of them. The table includes under 150,000 clones, approximately 82% detected once. Germline loops: CDR1 MNHNS, CDR2 SASEGT. This CDR3 has 12 residues. V was clipped by 4 bases and J by 3 bases, with 6 bases between them. This chain links TRBV6-1 with TRBJ1-2, with D unclear. The sequencing input was PBMCs. This receptor was taken from a man in his forties or fifties in good health and CMV-seronegative. CDR3 sequence reads: CASSARDYGYTF. The CDR3 DNA is TGTGCCAGCAGTGCACGGGACTATGGCTACACCTTC.